This T cell receptor beta chain was profiled in a study of cytomegalovirus exposure and HLA in healthy donors (dated by TCRdb to the late 2010s). Regarding the research as a whole: According to an earlier analysis of around 600 of the donors, about 179 million T cells yielded approximately 120 million unique TCR beta sequences and 250 to 350 Gb of sequence data. Using immunosequencing, the study profiled T cell repertoires from approximately 700 subjects and related those repertoires to cytomegalovirus serostatus. Four to six DR-DQ haplotypes were handled as single units for association and clustering, since linkage in the cohort was strong. A later analysis re-examined previously published TCR beta repertoires from hundreds of donors and added high-resolution HLA genotyping to investigate patterns of TCR occurrence. Genome-wide SNP genotypes for about 65% of the 666 donors were used in a later genetic analysis, which treated that subset as a discovery cohort. The aim of the study was to test whether cataloging public T cell receptors could identify signatures of past pathogen exposure. Across roughly 420 genotyped donors of the cohort, an average of approximately 200,000 unique TCR beta nucleotide sequences per donor were sequenced, and roughly 20% of those sequences were non-productive. The number of typed donors differed by locus: about 620-640 for A, B, C, DRB1 and DQB1; about 520 for DQA1; 606 for DPA1; and roughly 470 for DPB1. Every repertoire in the discovery cohort had been generated on one and the same sequencing platform. A separate validation cohort of roughly 120 different subjects was used in addition to the approximately 670-subject first cohort. An earlier analysis of several hundred of the donors used high-throughput TCR beta sequencing to judge whether each TCR beta V gene segment behaved as functional or pseudogenic. Donor age, sex, ethnicity and CMV serostatus were compiled together with the repertoire data. To predict cytomegalovirus infection status, the study brought together high-throughput TCR immunosequencing, statistical association of individual TCRs with disease status, and machine learning. Of the roughly 410 genotyped donors, 65% to 90% were placed in the genetic ancestry cluster associated with self-reported Caucasian donors. An early release that covered approximately 600 HLA-typed donors contained approximately 320 gigabases of sequencing data and 75 million to 100 million unique TCR sequences. Class I and class II HLA loci were covered by the typing at four-digit resolution. Rather than using new phenotypic data, the later analysis identified candidate immune exposures from TCR beta sequences and from how often those sequences occurred across donors. Study-wide conclusions, independent of this receptor: Assigning TCR associations to individual alleles was difficult when HLA alleles, especially DR and DQ, strongly co-occurred. In this cohort, only TCR beta chains were sequenced, and detectable features were limited by the absence of alpha or paired-chain data. A group of highly shared sequence variants was considered likely to be a technical artifact of the sequencing pipeline. Some 15 rarely observed V segments, including chromosome 9 orphons, were excluded from the earlier analysis of just under 600 of the donors because counts were too low. Compared with the 666-donor mean, donors in an Asian-associated ancestry cluster had fewer N-insertions in productive TCRs, according to a later genetic analysis. Because HLA typing was unavailable for some donors at each locus, only the typed subset was used in association tests. A few of the identified cytomegalovirus-associated TCR beta chains were confirmed in vitro to be specific for cytomegalovirus antigens. A later analysis found that TCR association rates varied across HLA loci, with DRB1 alleles showing the most associated TCRs and HLA-C alleles the fewest. An association between a missense DCLRE1C variant and V-gene and J-gene trimming of TCR beta chains was found in a later genetic analysis and replicated in an independent cohort. The study listed 150 to 200 TCR beta chains as associated with cytomegalovirus. Most TCR sequences were seen in very few donors, while some public TCRs were found in many individuals. At a false discovery rate of 0.05, a later analysis linked approximately 18,000 TCR beta sequences to specific HLA alleles. The classifier was reported to diagnose cytomegalovirus status with high specificity and sensitivity in both the original and validation cohorts. The only immune exposure information available for the cohort was CMV serostatus. Broadly in line with IMGT annotations, most TCR beta V segments showed up in productive rearrangements about 90% or about 30% of the time in an earlier analysis of around 550 of the donors. It was suggested by the authors that the approach could potentially be generalized to other disease states and immunological phenotypes. Most CMV-associated TCR beta chains appeared to be HLA-restricted in a later analysis, and the HLA associations seemed to be driven largely by CMV exposure. A further reported finding was that TCR beta sequences accurately predicted the HLA-A and HLA-B alleles for most subjects in the first cohort. Presence/absence analyses assumed roughly uniform sequencing depth across donors, an assumption that may not hold. Correlated functional status among segregating V segments might be attributable to linkage disequilibrium, but an unknown experimental factor could not be ruled out. A later analysis reported that several top co-occurrence clusters appeared linked to parvovirus B19, influenza, CMV and Epstein-Barr virus. A later analysis found that HLA-associated TCR beta chains were more clonally expanded and had lower generation probabilities than equally common non-associated chains.

To prepare the library, the immunoSEQ multiplex PCR assay was applied. For the multiplex PCR, a mixture combining 60 forward primers for TCR Vbeta segments and 13 reverse primers for TCR Jbeta segments was used. The CDR3 region of rearranged TCR beta genes was amplified from genomic DNA with a multiplex PCR assay. The Illumina HiSeq System was used to sequence the amplified TCR beta libraries as 87-base-pair reads. In the authors' own workflow: Across the 600 to 700 repertoires, a later analysis counted tens of millions of unique TCR beta chains, some 11 million of which were shared by at least two donors. Raw reads were error-corrected and collapsed into unique sequences with a nearest-neighbor algorithm that merged closely related sequences to remove PCR and sequencing errors. CDR3 sequences were aligned to IMGT reference sequences to assign V, D and J gene segments. For a sequence to be retained, a match of at least six nucleotides to both a V gene segment and a J gene segment was required. Rearrangements were called productive when the CDR3 lacked stop codons and stayed in frame with V and J; all others were non-productive. CDR3 was defined by IMGT convention, running from the second conserved V-encoded cysteine to the conserved J-encoded phenylalanine. The earlier analysis of about 560 of the donors excluded any sequence lacking an unambiguous match to a single V gene segment. In an earlier analysis of several hundred of the donors, V segments were called functional above 56.7% productive rearrangements and were called segregating when the between-donor standard deviation exceeded 5%. To diagnose cytomegalovirus status from the catalog of TCR beta chain sequences, a statistical classification framework was built. In a later analysis, TCR nucleotide sequences were compared against IMGT/GENE-DB human TR gene sequences so that V and J genes could be assigned. In a later analysis, CDR3 sequences and most-parsimonious VDJ recombination scenarios were assigned using the TCRdist pipeline. In a later analysis, each TCR beta chain was defined by its CDR3 amino acid sequence together with its V-gene family, and reads without a unique V-gene family were excluded. In a later analysis, 500 to 700 highly shared, low-generation-probability nucleotide sequences were removed to address suspected cross-contamination and a sequencing artifact. For each public chain, a later analysis derived a clonal expansion index from normalized ranks of inferred template counts within each repertoire. In a later analysis, generation probabilities were computed using a VDJ recombination model fitted to out-of-frame rearrangements, and the results were checked against IGoR. In a later analysis, TCR-TCR, TCR-HLA and TCR-CMV co-occurrence was scored with hypergeometric tests, and a repertoire-size bias correction was applied to TCR pairs. False discovery rates were estimated in a later analysis by permuting HLA or CMV assignments 20 times. A later analysis grouped co-occurring TCRs with DBSCAN, adding TCRdist sequence similarity when clustering within HLA-allele-positive subsets. Repertoires with fewer than 30,000 or more than 120,000 public chains, plus five repertoires with anomalous nucleotide sharing, were excluded from co-occurrence clustering. TCRdb obtained this table from immuneACCESS and retained in-frame rearrangements with V and J assigned. These tables miss some clones; where compared with another copy, unresolved V genes account for less than half of the shortfall, and the remainder is unexplained. The V and J calls and clone size are taken from that table; D and trimming were inferred from the DNA. The table for this sample lists 100,000 to 150,000 clones; around 81% of them were counted only once. The leading ten clones occupy approximately 1.2% of the sample.

A word on this clone: Its antigen is unknown. Per-nucleotide qualities are absent, and no much larger clonotype sits a single base away.

The cohort consisted of more than 650 healthy bone marrow donors. At the time of sampling, every cohort member was nominally healthy, though immune exposures that went unrecorded were likely present. The donor tested CMV seronegative, placing the donor among the 300 to 400 seronegative members of the cohort. Each donor provided a peripheral blood sample, and peripheral blood mononuclear cells were used for TCR beta sequencing. Genomic DNA was extracted from the blood cell samples with the Qiagen DNeasy Blood Extraction Kit. The receptor comes from a female donor in good health and CMV-seronegative. The sequencing input was PBMCs.

The CDR3 amino acid sequence is: CASSLRVSEGGVQYF. The nucleotides are TGCGCCAGCAGCCTGAGGGTTTCGGAGGGCGGGGTCCAGTACTTC. The rearranged segments are TRBV5-1 and TRBJ2-5; TRBD2 is a possible D gene, resting on 6 matching bases. CDR1 and CDR2 are read off the germline V gene as SGHRS and YFSETQ. The CDR3 numbers 15 residues from cysteine through phenylalanine. Of all the DNA, just the CDR3 is kept, 45 bases in frame from base 1. Relative to germline, V is 4 bases shorter and J is 10 bases shorter, with 23 bases between their ends.